This T cell receptor beta chain was captured in a study of PD-1 blockade in mismatch repair-deficient tumors. As for the study in general: Enrolled about 2013-2017, patients had progressing, pretreated mismatch repair-deficient cancers of about a dozen types.

In regard to this clone: Its antigen is still unknown.

Here immunoSEQ multiplex PCR was the method, and the copy in TCRdb shows in-frame clones only, minus some. The sample contains about 110,000 clones, 70% to 80% of which appear only once. Trimming removed 8 bases from V and 0 bases from J, with 11 bases in between. The CDR3 contains 13 residues. CDR1 and CDR2 from the germline V gene are MNHEY and SVGAGI. Study-level findings and limits: Tumor-resident clones, often undetectable pretreatment in blood, expanded then contracted after pembrolizumab.

Sequencing was performed on peripheral blood, taken approximately 60 weeks after starting pembrolizumab. This clonotype was obtained from an adult with mismatch repair-deficient cancer. The chain has TRBV6-5 and TRBJ2-7; no reliable D call. The chain's CDR3 is CASAVRSSYEQYF. The CDR3 region has the DNA TGTGCCAGCGCCGTACGCAGCTCCTACGAGCAGTACTTC.